Shown below are 26 T cell receptor beta chains from a single sample sequenced in a study of cytomegalovirus exposure and HLA in healthy donors. Vbeta (60) and Jbeta (13) primers were used in the PCR. Generated by immunoSEQ multiplex PCR, the TCRdb table keeps only in-frame clones and is missing some. This table has some 90,000 clones, around four fifths appearing once. The sample comprised PBMCs. The receptors come from a woman in her thirties or forties in good health and CMV-seronegative.

The chain carries TRBV5-1 and TRBJ1-2; D gene uncertain. V lost 3 bases, J lost 7 bases, and 10 bases lay in between. Germline loops: CDR1 SGHRS, CDR2 YFSETQ. The CDR3 is 12 amino acids. This CDR3 is CASSSTTGGYTF. DNA for the CDR3: TGCGCCAGCAGCTCGACGACTGGTGGCTACACCTTC. The entire variable domain, with the rest obtained from reference TRBV5-1 and TRBJ1-2, is as follows: KAGVTQTPRYLIKTRGQQVTLSCSPISGHRSVSWYQQTPGQGLQFLFEYFSETQRNKGNFPGRFSGRQFSNSRSEMNVSTLELGDSALYLCASSSTTGGYTFGSGTRLTVV.

The gene calls are TRBV21-1 and TRBJ2-7; the table's TRBD2 call for D was not verified on the DNA. TRBV21-1 is labeled a pseudogene. This CDR3 spans 17 amino acids. CDR3 sequence reads: CASSPRWLAAISYEQYF. DNA for the CDR3: TGTGCCAGCAGCCCCCGGTGGCTAGCGGCGATCTCCTACGAGCAGTACTTC.

V gene TRBV10-2 combines with J gene TRBJ2-3; D not resolved. V lost 2 bases and J lost 1, with 16 bases in between. The germline V gene encodes CDR1 WSHSY and CDR2 SAAADI. The CDR3 is 17 amino acids. This CDR3 is CASSERSGPSGTDTQYF. In DNA, the CDR3 is TGCGCCAGCAGTGAGCGGTCAGGCCCGTCGGGCACAGATACGCAGTATTTT.

As DNA, the CDR3 is TGTGCCAGCAGCTTAGATGGGAGCACTGAAGCTTTCTTT. Encoded protein: CASSLDGSTEAFF. The genes are TRBV11-3 and TRBJ1-1; no definite D call. Germline CDR1 is SGHNT and CDR2 is YENEEA. Trimming removed 0 bases at V and 4 bases at J, with 6 bases between. The CDR3 loop spans 13 amino acids.

The V and J genes are TRBV5-1 and TRBJ1-3, with 7 positions matching TRBD1. The CDR3 spans 18 residues. Unmatched junction bases numbered 11, after V lost 0 bases and J lost 2 bases. CDR1 SGHRS and CDR2 YFSETQ come from the germline V gene. The CDR3 loop is CASSLVGQTFGTGNTIYF. CDR3 sequence (DNA): TGCGCCAGCAGCTTGGTGGGACAGACCTTTGGGACTGGAAACACCATATATTTT.

This rearrangement joins TRBV5-4 to TRBJ2-5; 10 nucleotides align to TRBD2. Trimming cost V 1 base and J 7 bases; bases outside gene matches: 1. The CDR3 loop spans 13 amino acids. CDR1 and CDR2 (germline): SGHNT, YYREEE (reference sequence). The DNA for the CDR3 is TGTGCCAGCAGCTTGACTAGCGGGGTGACCCAGTACTTC. The encoded protein is CASSLTSGVTQYF. Full variable domain (outside the CDR3, taken from reference TRBV5-4 and TRBJ2-5): ETGVTQSPTHLIKTRGQQVTLRCSSQSGHNTVSWYQQALGQGPQFIFQYYREEENGRGNFPPRFSGLQFPNYSSELNVNALELDDSALYLCASSLTSGVTQYFGPGTRLLVL.

This chain uses TRBV7-2 with TRBJ1-5; 7 bases match TRBD1. Germline trimming cut 2 bases from V and 0 bases from J; bases unmatched to any gene: 7. The CDR3 is made up of 17 amino acids. Germline CDR1 is SGHTA and CDR2 is FQGNSA. In DNA, the CDR3 is TGTGCCAGCAGCTTAAGGGACAGAGGATATAGCAATCAGCCCCAGCATTTT. Translating gives CASSLRDRGYSNQPQHF.

The J gene is TRBJ2-1, the V gene TRBV19, with 7 nucleotides matching TRBD1. The trim removed 5 bases at V and 9 bases at J, leaving 13 bases unmatched. The CDR3 runs to 15 residues. The V gene's germline CDR1 is LNHDA and CDR2 SQIVND (reference sequence). In DNA, the CDR3 is TGTGCCAGTAGTGTTACCACAGGGGTTCGGGTTGAGCAGTTCTTC. Protein sequence: CASSVTTGVRVEQFF.

The CDR3 nucleotides read TGTGCCAGCAACCCAGGGCTAGCGGGAGGGACTTCCTACGAGCAGTACTTC. Translation gives CASNPGLAGGTSYEQYF. The chain uses TRBV28 and TRBJ2-7; TRBD2 matches at 12 bases. The length of the CDR3 is 17 residues. Trimming took 7 bases from V and 1 from J; bases not matched to a gene: 11. Germline CDR1 MDHEN, CDR2 SYDVKM.

The gene calls are TRBV6-1 and TRBJ1-3, with 10 bases fitting TRBD1. The V segment lost 4 bases and the J segment 7 bases; nucleotides outside the gene matches: 10. The CDR3 is made up of 16 amino acids. CDR1 and CDR2 (germline): MNHNS, SASEGT. DNA of the CDR3: TGTGCCAGCAGTGCGACAGGGGGCCCACCGGGGAACACCATATATTTT. Residues: CASSATGGPPGNTIYF.

V is TRBV29-1 and J is TRBJ2-7; 10 nucleotides line up with TRBD2. The CDR3 has 13 amino acids. The germline gives CDR1 SQVTM, CDR2 ANQGSEA. Unmatched junction bases numbered 6, after V lost 7 bases and J lost 3 bases. Here the CDR3 reads CSALAGARYEQYF. The CDR3, as DNA: TGCAGCGCTCTAGCGGGAGCCCGCTACGAGCAGTACTTC.

This sequence joins TRBV28 and TRBJ2-7, with 8 bases fitting TRBD1. There are 14 residues in the CDR3. With 5 bases clipped from V and 11 bases from J, the junction kept 14 bases outside the gene matches. CDR1 and CDR2 from the germline V gene are MDHEN and SYDVKM. The CDR3 loop is CASSQGETGEAEYF. CDR3 nucleotides: TGTGCCAGCAGTCAAGGTGAGACAGGGGAGGCCGAGTACTTC.

This chain's CDR3 is CSVEGLAGYEQYF. For the CDR3, the DNA is TGCAGCGTTGAGGGACTAGCGGGATACGAGCAGTACTTC. This chain joins TRBV29-1 and TRBJ2-7; 13 positions match TRBD2. This CDR3 region has 13 residues. The germline V gene has CDR1 SQVTM and CDR2 ANQGSEA. J was trimmed by 4 bases and V by 3 bases; bases with no gene match: 0.

The chain has TRBV19 and TRBJ1-5, with 8 bases identical to TRBD1. The ends lost 6 bases at V and 5 bases at J; junction bases unmatched: 6. The germline V gene has CDR1 LNHDA and CDR2 SQIVND (reference sequence). The CDR3 runs to 14 residues. Written as DNA, the CDR3 is TGTGCCAGTAGGGTTCAGGGGGCAGATCAGCCCCAGCATTTT. Protein: CASRVQGADQPQHF.

This clone was seen only once. This chain links TRBV27 with TRBJ1-4; D is perhaps TRBD1 (5 bases). CDR3 size: 16 residues. From germline, CDR1 is MNHEY and CDR2 SMNVEV (reference sequence). V was pared by 1 base and J by 4 bases, with 13 bases between. The CDR3 region has the DNA TGTGCCAGCAGTTTATTAAGGGGCAGTGGTAATGAAAAACTGTTTTTT. Encoded protein: CASSLLRGSGNEKLFF. The full variable domain, completed using reference TRBV27 and TRBJ1-4, is EAQVTQNPRYLITVTGKKLTVTCSQNMNHEYMSWYRQDPGLGLRQIYYSMNVEVTDKGDVPEGYKVSRKEKRNFPLILESPSPNQTSLYFCASSLLRGSGNEKLFFGSGTQLSVL.

This clone was detected only a few times. The chain recombines TRBV2 with TRBJ2-7; D perhaps matches TRBD1 (5 bases). Germline CDR1 SNHLY, CDR2 FYNNEI. This CDR3 comprises 16 residues. The V gene lost 3 bases and the J gene lost 3 bases, with 18 bases spanning the gap. CDR3 protein: CASSDGRAGLGYEQYF. The CDR3 DNA is TGTGCCAGCAGTGATGGAAGGGCAGGGCTAGGCTACGAGCAGTACTTC.

The V and J genes are TRBV19 and TRBJ2-7, with 11 bases aligning to TRBD2. Trimming removed 3 bases from V and 4 bases from J; junction bases left unmatched: 8. The CDR3 is made up of 16 amino acids. Germline CDR1 is LNHDA and CDR2 is SQIVND (reference sequence). Here the CDR3 DNA reads TGTGCCAGTAGTATGAGTTCCGGGACTAGCGGTTACGAGCAGTACTTC. Protein: CASSMSSGTSGYEQYF.

The gene calls are TRBV2 and TRBJ1-6, with D maybe TRBD1 (6 bases). Trimming pared 8 bases from V and 6 bases from J, leaving 20 bases between. Germline values: CDR1 SNHLY, CDR2 FYNNEI. CDR3 size: 16 residues. CDR3 in DNA: TGTGCCAGCTCCGAGAGGGTGCGGGGGCGTAATTCACCCCTCCACTTT. This translates into CASSERVRGRNSPLHF.

The genes are TRBV6-6 and TRBJ2-1, with 9 bases matching TRBD2. V shed 2 bases, J shed 8 bases, and the junction held 10 bases outside the gene matches. The germline V gene has CDR1 MNHNY and CDR2 SVGAGI (reference sequence). This CDR3 has 16 amino acids. Written as DNA, the CDR3 is TGTGCCAGCAGTTACGGCGGGAGGGCGGGAAGGCATGAGCAGTTCTTC. Protein product: CASSYGGRAGRHEQFF.

This clone was observed a handful of times. The chain combines TRBV28 with TRBJ2-4, with 11 bases that match TRBD2. Trimming cost V 6 bases and J 4 bases; bases outside gene matches: 8. The CDR3 is 16 residues long. The germline V gene has CDR1 MDHEN and CDR2 SYDVKM. CDR3 in DNA: TGTGCCAGCAGCTTACCGGGACTAGCGGCTAAAAACATTCAGTACTTC. Its translation is CASSLPGLAAKNIQYF.

This clone has just a few counts. The chain is built from TRBV5-8 and TRBJ2-7, with no clear D. The CDR3 has 14 residues. Germline V CDR1 and CDR2: SGHTS, YDEGEE. Trimming took off 2 bases at V and 9 bases at J, with 18 bases between the two ends. DNA for the CDR3: TGTGCCAGCAGCTTAGCCGGTACCTCCGGTCGGCAGTACTTC. It is translated as CASSLAGTSGRQYF.

V usage is TRBV11-2 and J usage is TRBJ2-1, with TRBD2 matching 10 bases. CDR3 length: 18 residues. Germline V gene sequence: CDR1 SGHAT, CDR2 FQNNGV. The V and J ends lost 5 bases and 0 bases, in that order; junction bases with no gene match: 10. CDR3 loop: CASSPGLAVSSSYNEQFF. The CDR3 nucleotides are TGTGCCAGCAGCCCAGGACTAGCGGTTTCGAGCTCCTACAATGAGCAGTTCTTC.

The chain has TRBV5-4 and TRBJ1-1; D perhaps matches TRBD1 (5 bases). Trimming stripped 0 bases from V and 4 bases from J, with 13 bases between. The germline CDR1 and CDR2 sequences are SGHNT and YYREEE (reference sequence). The CDR3 totals 15 residues. CDR3 loop: CASSLGRVGGTEAFF. CDR3 DNA sequence: TGTGCCAGCAGCTTGGGCAGGGTTGGCGGCACTGAAGCTTTCTTT.

The V and J genes are TRBV10-2 and TRBJ1-1; 8 nucleotides agree with TRBD1. Per the germline V gene, CDR1 is WSHSY and CDR2 is SAAADI. The V and J ends lost 8 bases and 4 bases, in that order; junction bases with no gene match: 6. The CDR3 contains 13 residues. CDR3 sequence reads: CASGGTGGTEAFF. In DNA, the CDR3 is TGCGCCAGCGGAGGAACAGGGGGCACTGAAGCTTTCTTT.

V and J are TRBV19 and TRBJ2-1, with a possible D match to TRBD1 (6 bases). Trimming cost V 6 bases and J 5 bases, with 17 bases left between them. Germline loops: CDR1 LNHDA, CDR2 SQIVND (reference sequence). The CDR3 runs to 15 residues. The CDR3 DNA reads TGTGCCAGTAGGGTATACGAGGGACACGACAATGAGCAGTTCTTC. It codes for CASRVYEGHDNEQFF.

The V and J genes are TRBV27 and TRBJ2-4; TRBD1 agrees at 9 bases. Germline V gene sequence: CDR1 MNHEY, CDR2 SMNVEV (reference sequence). The CDR3 loop spans 17 amino acids. V lost 5 bases to trimming and J lost 0 bases; unmatched junction nucleotides: 8. In DNA, the CDR3 is TGTGCCAGCAGTCTAGGACAGGGGCGGCTAGCCAAAAACATTCAGTACTTC. Protein: CASSLGQGRLAKNIQYF.